The clone carrying this T cell receptor (beta chain) occurred a few times. What it recognizes is unknown. Synthesis of TCR cDNA relied on 5'RACE template switching, which attached a universal primer site and UMIs. TCRdb processed the 5' RACE reads anew with MiXCR; each CDR3 protein has one entry. The repertoire consists of some 670,000 distinct CDR3 sequences, with 9% to 15% occurring once and the leading ten covering 15%. This specimen belongs to a study of T cells after yellow fever vaccination. Study-level background: Preparation used SMART-Seq v4 Ultra Low Input for the low-cell-number fractions. The study's findings and limits: Abundant bulk-population clonotypes could contaminate the FACS-sorted repertoires. After the booster, roughly 96% of CD4 and roughly nine tenths of CD8 primary-response clones were re-detected.

The CDR3 is 16 amino acids. V lost 3 bases and J 0 bases, leaving 9 bases between the germline ends. Germline lookup yields CDR1 MNHNS and CDR2 SASEGT. This chain joins TRBV6-1 and TRBJ2-6, with D unclear. This specimen consisted of PBMCs, obtained on the day of the yellow fever booster vaccination. The TCR originated in a man under 40 who received the YFV17D yellow fever vaccine. CDR3 sequence (DNA): TGTGCCAGCAGTGAGACGTGGGGCTCTGGGGCCAACGTCCTGACTTTC. It specifies CASSETWGSGANVLTF.